One sample yielded the 20 T cell receptor beta chains listed below, sequenced in a study of T cell repertoires in cytomegalovirus infection. MiXCR, applied by TCRdb to the reads, yields one record per CDR3 protein. The table lists some 250,000 distinct CDR3 sequences, approximately 10% of them singletons. Source material: PBMCs. The receptors were sampled from a human donor in good health (CMV status not recorded). Some clones in this sample may be carry-over from other donors' samples.

As for this clonotype: At one of its ends the junction is not consistent with the germline gene, which may arise from a read error. The V call is TRBV7-2, the J call TRBJ2-2, with a possible D match to TRBD2 (5 bases). CDR3 size: 15 residues. CDR1 and CDR2 (germline): SGHTA, FQGNSA. In DNA form, the CDR3 reads TGTGCCAGCAGCTTAGCGGGTCGGAACACCGGGGAGCCGTTTTTT. This sequence encodes CASSLAGRNTGEPFF. Based on the CDR3 plus reference TRBV7-2 and TRBJ2-2, the full variable domain is GAGVSQSPSNKVTEKGKDVELRCDPISGHTALYWYRQSLGQGLEFLIYFQGNSAPDKSGLPSDRFSAERTGGSVSTLTIQRTQQEDSAVYLCASSLAGRNTGEPFFGEGSRLTVL.

This clonotype was detected many times. The J gene is TRBJ2-5, the V gene TRBV7-2; 10 bases are a match to TRBD2. Trimming cost V 2 bases and J 5 bases; bases outside gene matches: 8. CDR1 and CDR2 from the germline V gene are SGHTA and FQGNSA. CDR3 length: 16 amino acids. This CDR3 reads CASSLNSGGSRETQYF. The CDR3 nucleotides read TGTGCCAGCAGCTTAAATAGCGGGGGGTCGCGGGAGACCCAGTACTTC.

In its sample, this clonotype was seen many times. This rearrangement joins TRBV7-9 to TRBJ2-2; 10 nucleotides line up with TRBD1. V was pared by 6 bases and J by 6 bases, with 4 bases of the junction left unmatched. The CDR3 contains 14 residues. The germline V gene encodes CDR1 SEHNR and CDR2 FQNEAQ (reference sequence). The CDR3, as DNA: TGTGCCAGCAGAGGGACAGGGGTGGCCGGGGAGCTGTTTTTT. Amino acid sequence: CASRGTGVAGELFF.

The chain combines TRBV19 with TRBJ1-6; weak D call: TRBD1 (5 bases). The CDR3 runs to 15 residues. V lost 5 bases and J lost 8, with 16 bases in between. CDR1 LNHDA and CDR2 SQIVND come from the germline V gene (reference sequence). The CDR3 DNA is TGTGCCAGTAGTCGCGCGGGGGAACTGCATTCACCCCTCCACTTT. This sequence encodes CASSRAGELHSPLHF.

In this sample, this clonotype turned up many times. The chain couples TRBV28 to TRBJ2-5, with TRBD2 identical over 7 bases. The length of the CDR3 is 14 residues. CDR1 and CDR2 (germline): MDHEN, SYDVKM. V lost 5 bases and J lost 4; bases outside the gene matches: 7. CDR3 nucleotide sequence: TGTGCCAGCAGTCCGTCAGGCGGGGGAGAGACCCAGTACTTC. Translation gives CASSPSGGGETQYF. Supplemented by reference TRBV28 and TRBJ2-5, the full variable domain reads DVKVTQSSRYLVKRTGEKVFLECVQDMDHENMFWYRQDPGLGLRLIYFSYDVKMKEKGDIPEGYSVSREKKERFSLILESASTNQTSMYLCASSPSGGGETQYFGPGTRLLVL.

The rearrangement joins TRBV28 to TRBJ2-7; 9 bases line up with TRBD1. CDR3 length equals 13 residues. The V segment lost 2 bases and the J segment 5 bases; nucleotides outside the gene matches: 1. CDR1 and CDR2 from the germline V gene are MDHEN and SYDVKM. The CDR3 bases are TGTGCCAGCAGTTTAGGACAGGGGCACGAGCAGTACTTC. Translated, it gives CASSLGQGHEQYF.

This clonotype was picked up one time. This rearrangement joins TRBV20-1 to TRBJ2-5, with unresolved D. V was pared by 3 bases and J by 7 bases, with 12 bases between. The CDR3 contains 12 residues. Germline V gene lookup returns CDR1 DFQATT and CDR2 SNEGSKA (reference sequence). The CDR3 protein is CSASRVAGTQYF. CDR3 sequence (DNA): TGCAGTGCTAGTAGGGTGGCCGGGACCCAGTACTTC.

This clonotype occurred many times. This chain connects TRBV7-2 to TRBJ2-7; D may match TRBD1 or TRBD2 (6 bases each). V was trimmed by 5 bases and J by 0 bases, leaving 17 bases between them. The CDR3 sequence is 16 residues long. Germline V lookup: CDR1 SGHTA, CDR2 FQGNSA. The CDR3 region has the DNA TGTGCCAGCAGCGGAGGGGGACGGATATTCTCCTACGAGCAGTACTTC. It codes for CASSGGGRIFSYEQYF.

This clonotype was seen many times. This chain connects TRBV7-2 to TRBJ2-3; D gene ambiguous. The CDR3 is made up of 13 amino acids. Germline lookup yields CDR1 SGHTA and CDR2 FQGNSA. V lost 6 bases, J lost 2 bases, and 9 bases lay in between. CDR3 amino acids: CASRPVATDTQYF. CDR3 sequence (DNA): TGTGCCAGCAGACCCGTCGCCACAGATACGCAGTATTTT.

The chain has TRBV7-2 and TRBJ2-5, with 11 bases fitting TRBD2. The CDR3 covers 16 residues. After removal of 0 bases from V and 7 bases from J, the junction contained 7 bases not matched to a gene. CDR1 SGHTA and CDR2 FQGNSA come from the germline V gene. Here the CDR3 reads CASSLASSGGSGTQYF. The DNA of the CDR3 is TGTGCCAGCAGCTTAGCGTCTAGCGGGGGGAGTGGGACCCAGTACTTC.

This clonotype was observed many times. The CDR3 region has the DNA TGTGCCACCCAAGCCCGGACAGGGGGCAACACTGAAGCTTTCTTT. Translated: CATQARTGGNTEAFF. The rearrangement joins TRBV19 to TRBJ1-1; 11 bases align to TRBD1. The CDR3 runs 15 residues. Losses at the gene ends were 10 bases for V and 2 bases for J; bases not matched to a gene: 9. Germline assignment: CDR1 LNHDA and CDR2 SQIVND (reference sequence).

The chain combines TRBV7-9 with TRBJ1-1; D call uncertain. Germline CDR1 reads SEHNR; CDR2 reads FQNEAQ (reference sequence). Trimming took 6 bases from V and 1 from J, leaving 9 bases between them. The CDR3 sequence is 13 residues long. The CDR3, as DNA: TGTGCCAGCAGTACAGACTCGAACACTGAAGCTTTCTTT. This encodes CASSTDSNTEAFF. The variable domain in full, with the rest retrieved from reference TRBV7-9 and TRBJ1-1, is DTGVSQNPRHKITKRGQNVTFRCDPISEHNRLYWYRQTLGQGPEFLTYFQNEAQLEKSRLLSDRFSAERPKGSFSTLEIQRTEQGDSAMYLCASSTDSNTEAFFGQGTRLTVV.

This sequence joins TRBV7-9 and TRBJ1-6; D is ambiguous. Germline V gene sequence: CDR1 SEHNR, CDR2 FQNEAQ (reference sequence). V was clipped by 5 bases and J by 7 bases, with 9 bases between them. This CDR3 has 13 amino acids. CDR3 loop: CASSLGSNSPLHF. CDR3 nucleotides: TGTGCCAGCAGCCTCGGATCAAATTCACCCCTCCACTTT. Variable domain in full (rest from reference TRBV7-9 and TRBJ1-6): DTGVSQNPRHKITKRGQNVTFRCDPISEHNRLYWYRQTLGQGPEFLTYFQNEAQLEKSRLLSDRFSAERPKGSFSTLEIQRTEQGDSAMYLCASSLGSNSPLHFGNGTRLTVT.

A remark on this clonotype: One end of the junction is discordant with germline, which a read error may explain. The gene calls are TRBV5-4 and TRBJ2-5, with D uncertain. CDR1 and CDR2 from the germline V gene are SGHNT and YYREEE (reference sequence). The CDR3 is 16 amino acids. For the CDR3, the DNA is TGTGCCAGCAGCTTGGGAGCCAGAGACCTCCAAAAGACCCAGTACTTC. Protein: CASSLGARDLQKTQYF.

This clonotype came up a few times. This chain uses TRBV5-5 with TRBJ2-7; TRBD2 matches 13 bases. Germline trimming cut 4 bases from V and 4 bases from J; bases unmatched to any gene: 5. This CDR3 has 15 amino acids. Germline lookup yields CDR1 SGHKS and CDR2 YYEKEE (reference sequence). The CDR3 sequence is CASSEGLAGQYEQYF. CDR3 bases: TGTGCCAGCAGCGAGGGACTAGCGGGACAGTACGAGCAGTACTTC.

The chain has TRBV19 and TRBJ1-2, with D possibly matching TRBD1 (6 bases). The CDR3 is 15 residues long. The germline V and J ends were trimmed by 11 bases and 0 bases, with 19 bases remaining between them. Germline V gives CDR1 LNHDA, CDR2 SQIVND (reference sequence). The CDR3 sequence is CAASGRGGPNYGYTF. In DNA form, the CDR3 reads TGTGCCGCCAGTGGGAGGGGGGGGCCTAACTATGGCTACACCTTC.

At least ten counts were recorded for this clonotype. This sequence joins TRBV5-6 and TRBJ2-1; D not certain. V lost 6 bases, J lost 9 bases, and 10 bases lay in between. The length of the CDR3 is 11 residues. Germline V gene lookup returns CDR1 SGHDT and CDR2 YYEEEE. The chain's CDR3 is CASKSESEQFF. In DNA form, the CDR3 reads TGTGCCAGCAAGAGTGAGAGTGAGCAGTTCTTC.

This clonotype was seen many times. One end of the junction varies from germline; a read error may be responsible. The rearrangement joins TRBV5-1 to TRBJ2-5; TRBD2 might be the D (6 bases). CDR3 length equals 12 residues. Per germline, CDR1 SGHRS and CDR2 YFSETQ. CDR3 residues: CASSLEGETQYF. CDR3 nucleotides: TGTGCCAGCAGTTTGGAGGGGGAGACCCAGTACTTC.

This clonotype has at least ten counts. This chain joins TRBV7-2 and TRBJ2-3; D is ambiguous. V was pared by 3 bases and J by 0 bases, with 10 bases between. This CDR3 has 15 amino acids. CDR1 and CDR2 (germline): SGHTA, FQGNSA. This CDR3 reads CASSLTSVSTDTQYF. The CDR3 nucleotides are TGTGCCAGCAGCTTGACTTCCGTAAGCACAGATACGCAGTATTTT.

This clonotype was counted ten times or more. The chain uses TRBV11-2 and TRBJ2-1, with 8 bases matching TRBD2. The CDR3 spans 14 residues. Trimming took 5 bases from V and 9 from J; bases not matched to a gene: 9. CDR1 and CDR2 from the germline V gene are SGHAT and FQNNGV. CDR3 nucleotide sequence: TGTGCCAGCAGCCTGGGACTAGGAGCCGGTGAGCAGTTCTTC. This gives the protein CASSLGLGAGEQFF.